The 10 T cell receptor beta chains presented below share a single source sample, sequenced in a study of cytomegalovirus exposure and HLA in healthy donors. 13 Jbeta primers and 60 Vbeta primers were used for the PCR. Sequencing was performed with immunoSEQ multiplex PCR; in TCRdb, only in-frame clones are kept and a portion is missing. In the table there are about 200,000 clones, approximately 80% of which are singletons. The sample taken for sequencing was PBMCs. These receptors were obtained from a woman in her twenties or thirties in good health and CMV-seronegative.

This clone appeared once. The chain has TRBV10-3 and TRBJ2-5; D call uncertain. The CDR3 length is 14 residues. V lost 4 bases, J lost 2 bases, and 11 bases lay in between. The germline gives CDR1 ENHRY, CDR2 SYGVKD. The CDR3 coding sequence is TGTGCCATCAGTGTTTGGCATTCACAAGAGACCCAGTACTTC. Its protein is CAISVWHSQETQYF.

CDR3 in DNA: TGCGCCAGCGGGGGGACAGGGGACTCCTACGAGCAGTACTTC. Protein product: CASGGTGDSYEQYF. The chain joins TRBV5-1 to TRBJ2-7; 10 nucleotides match TRBD1. CDR1 is SGHRS, CDR2 YFSETQ, per germline. The CDR3 is 14 amino acids. Trimming took 7 bases from V and 0 from J; bases not matched to a gene: 4.

The rearrangement uses TRBV2 and TRBJ1-2, with a weak D call TRBD1 (6 bases). Germline values: CDR1 SNHLY, CDR2 FYNNEI. The CDR3 is made up of 15 amino acids. V lost 6 bases to trimming and J lost 0 bases, with 14 bases between them. For the CDR3, the DNA is TGTGCCAGCAGGGGGGTACAGGGCGCTAACTATGGCTACACCTTC. It translates to CASRGVQGANYGYTF.

This clone turned up a few times. The chain employs TRBV29-1 and TRBJ2-2, with 7 bases aligning to TRBD2. Germline CDR1 SQVTM, CDR2 ANQGSEA. Unmatched junction bases numbered 6, after V lost 3 bases and J lost 2 bases. The CDR3 consists of 15 residues. The CDR3 spells CSVEGLAENTGELFF. The CDR3 nucleotides read TGCAGCGTTGAGGGGCTAGCGGAAAACACCGGGGAGCTGTTTTTT.

The chain uses TRBV29-1 and TRBJ1-2; TRBD1 matches 10 bases. Germline V gene lookup returns CDR1 SQVTM and CDR2 ANQGSEA. This CDR3 is built from 13 residues. V trimming: 3 bases; J trimming: 8 bases; junction bases outside the gene matches: 6. DNA of the CDR3: TGCAGCGTTGAGACAGGGGGCTACGGGGGCTACACCTTC. Amino acids: CSVETGGYGGYTF.

The chain joins TRBV5-1 to TRBJ2-1; 11 nucleotides align to TRBD2. The CDR3 has 18 amino acids. V gave up 3 bases and J gave up 0 bases; unmatched junction bases: 8. Germline assignment: CDR1 SGHRS and CDR2 YFSETQ. CDR3 nucleotide sequence: TGCGCCAGCAGCTCCTTGACTAGCGGGATAAACTCCTACAATGAGCAGTTCTTC. It yields the protein CASSSLTSGINSYNEQFF.

The gene calls are TRBV5-8 and TRBJ2-5; 10 nucleotides agree with TRBD1. Trimming took 2 bases from V and 5 from J; bases not matched to a gene: 3. Germline V lookup: CDR1 SGHTS, CDR2 YDEGEE. This CDR3 region has 14 residues. Here the CDR3 DNA reads TGTGCCAGCAGCTTCGGACAGGGGGTTGAGACCCAGTACTTC. This codes for CASSFGQGVETQYF.

The count of this clone is one. The rearrangement uses TRBV6-1 and TRBJ1-1; D is perhaps TRBD1 (5 bases). The CDR3 loop spans 14 amino acids. V was pared by 4 bases and J by 4 bases, with 13 bases between. CDR1 is MNHNS and CDR2 is SASEGT in the germline V gene. The CDR3 here is CASSVRGEVTEAFF. In nucleotides, the CDR3 is TGTGCCAGCAGTGTAAGAGGGGAGGTCACTGAAGCTTTCTTT.

The chain is built from TRBV5-4 and TRBJ2-2, with 10 bases lining up with TRBD2. Trimming took 2 bases from V and 6 from J; bases not matched to a gene: 7. The CDR3 has 16 residues. CDR1 is SGHNT, CDR2 YYREEE, per germline (reference sequence). CDR3 region: CASSFASGSFSGELFF. CDR3 DNA sequence: TGTGCCAGCAGCTTTGCTAGCGGGAGTTTTTCCGGGGAGCTGTTTTTT.

Only one count was recorded for this clone. V usage is TRBV28 and J usage is TRBJ1-1, with TRBD1 matching 8 bases. The CDR3 contains 14 residues. The germline CDR1 and CDR2 sequences are MDHEN and SYDVKM. V gave up 6 bases and J gave up 0 bases; unmatched junction bases: 3. The CDR3 bases are TGTGCCAGCAGGATGGGACAGGTGAACACTGAAGCTTTCTTT. It yields the protein CASRMGQVNTEAFF.